The rows below give T cell receptor beta chains drawn from one sample of a study of cytomegalovirus exposure and HLA in healthy donors. Only in-frame clones appear in the TCRdb table, and some are missing; sequencing was by immunoSEQ multiplex PCR. The table records around 120,000 clones, 55% to 75% of them present only once. The sequenced material came from PBMCs. The receptors were gathered from a human donor in good health. Both conserved end residues are part of each CDR3. The order of the fields is V gene, clone size, J gene, D gene, CDR3 DNA, CDR3 protein. A D gene is named only where the DNA matches it firmly. Some rows have no size entry. The others give once, few or many, or a class for an expanded clone.

v_call: TRBV7-2
clone_size: -
j_call: TRBJ2-7
d_call: -
cdr3_nt: TGTGCCAGCAGCCTCGGACAGACCTTCTACGAGCAGTACTTC
cdr3_aa: CASSLGQTFYEQYF

v_call: TRBV11-2
clone_size: few
j_call: TRBJ1-4
d_call: -
cdr3_nt: TGTGCCAGCAGCTTAGATAGAGCAACTAATGAAAAACTGTTTTTT
cdr3_aa: CASSLDRATNEKLFF

v_call: TRBV28
clone_size: -
j_call: TRBJ2-7
d_call: -
cdr3_nt: TGTGCCAGCACCGAGAAGTACGAGCAGTACTTC
cdr3_aa: CASTEKYEQYF

v_call: TRBV7-3
clone_size: -
j_call: TRBJ2-1
d_call: -
cdr3_nt: TGTGCCAGCAGCTTAGGGGGGGGCCCATACAATGAGCAGTTCTTC
cdr3_aa: CASSLGGGPYNEQFF

v_call: TRBV14
clone_size: -
j_call: TRBJ1-1
d_call: -
cdr3_nt: TGTGCCAGCAGCCAAGGCCTCGGGACTACCATGAACACTGAAGCTTTCTTT
cdr3_aa: CASSQGLGTTMNTEAFF

v_call: TRBV7-9
clone_size: once
j_call: TRBJ2-2
d_call: TRBD2
cdr3_nt: TGTGCCAGCAAGGCGGGGGGGAACACCGGGGAGCTGTTTTTT
cdr3_aa: CASKAGGNTGELFF

v_call: TRBV7-8
clone_size: few
j_call: TRBJ2-1
d_call: TRBD2
cdr3_nt: TGTGCCAGCAGCCCCCTCGCGACTAGCGGGCTTGAGCAGTTCTTC
cdr3_aa: CASSPLATSGLEQFF

v_call: TRBV5-1
clone_size: -
j_call: TRBJ2-7
d_call: TRBD2
cdr3_nt: TGCGCCAGCAGTCATCGCCCGGGACTAGGTCGATGGGACGAGCAGTACTTC
cdr3_aa: CASSHRPGLGRWDEQYF

v_call: TRBV7-2
clone_size: -
j_call: TRBJ2-1
d_call: -
cdr3_nt: TGTGCCAGCAGCTTAGACCCAGGGTACAATGAGCAGTTCTTC
cdr3_aa: CASSLDPGYNEQFF

v_call: TRBV7-2
clone_size: once
j_call: TRBJ1-3
d_call: TRBD1
cdr3_nt: TGTGCCAGCAGCTTAGTATTGACAGGGACTGGAAACACCATATATTTT
cdr3_aa: CASSLVLTGTGNTIYF